The clone carrying this T cell receptor (beta chain) was picked up a small number of times. Its antigen is undetermined. Cultured CD4+ T-cell DNA underwent Oncomine TCR Beta short-read sequencing. TCRdb called the PCR reads again in MiXCR, with one record for every CDR3 protein. Of around 19,000 distinct CDR3 sequences listed, less than 55% were seen once; the top ten hold roughly 15%. This specimen belongs to a study of vaccination and CD4 T cells after COVID-19. The germline V and J ends were trimmed by 0 bases and 6 bases, with 8 bases remaining between them. The germline gives CDR1 MNHEY, CDR2 SVGAGI. The CDR3 totals 13 residues. Indicated treatment: approximately 9-day PBMC culture with coronavirus spike peptide pools or control peptides (ViraFEST assay). Fresh medium (containing IL-2) replaced half the medium on days 3 and 7. General study points: SARS-CoV-2-reactive clonotypes rose nonsignificantly, with the median going from about 20 to 38.

The TCR originated in a human donor who had recovered from COVID-19. V and J are TRBV6-5 and TRBJ1-1; D is uncertain. The sample consisted of CD4+ T cells from blood, cultured in vitro. The CDR3 DNA reads as TGTGCCAGCAGTTACTCGCGTACCCCTGAAGCTTTCTTT. It specifies CASSYSRTPEAFF.